Shown below are 7 T cell receptor beta chains from a single sample sequenced in a study of T cells expressing NK-cell markers. TCRdb reprocessed the 5' RACE reads and stores each CDR3 protein as one record, lacking DNA. The table lists some 110,000 distinct CDR3 sequences, with less than 20% in the top ten. Material: blood T cells: a sorted CD56 or NKG2C T cell subset, CD4+ or CD8+ T cells, or bulk PBMC T cells (not recorded which). The receptor set was obtained from a woman aged 18-69 years in good health.

The gene calls are TRBV20-1 and TRBJ2-7. This CDR3 spans 12 amino acids. CDR1 and CDR2 from the germline V gene are DFQATT and SNEGSKA (reference sequence). The CDR3 here is CSARDSVYEQYF.

The chain links TRBV7-2 to TRBJ2-4; TCRdb selects TRBD1, and the lack of DNA leaves this call unchecked. There are 15 residues in the CDR3. From germline, CDR1 is SGHTA and CDR2 FQGNSA. Here the CDR3 reads CASSLLVGLQNIQYF.

This chain connects TRBV28 to TRBJ2-3; TCRdb's D call, TRBD1, is unchecked because there is no DNA. CDR3 size: 16 residues. Germline V gene lookup returns CDR1 MDHEN and CDR2 SYDVKM. The CDR3 is CASSFAPDTSTDTQYF. Combining the CDR3 with reference TRBV28 and TRBJ2-3 gives the whole variable domain DVKVTQSSRYLVKRTGEKVFLECVQDMDHENMFWYRQDPGLGLRLIYFSYDVKMKEKGDIPEGYSVSREKKERFSLILESASTNQTSMYLCASSFAPDTSTDTQYFGPGTRLTVL.

CDR3 region: CASSLSPRGGGFDTQYF. This sequence joins TRBV27 and TRBJ2-3; TCRdb returns TRBD2, unconfirmable since there is no DNA. The CDR3 covers 17 residues. Germline assignment: CDR1 MNHEY and CDR2 SMNVEV (reference sequence).

J is TRBJ2-7 and V is TRBV12-3 or TRBV12-4; TCRdb lists TRBD1, though no DNA is available to test this call. CDR3 length equals 12 residues. CDR3 sequence: CASSFSGGEQYF.

The chain carries TRBV19 and TRBJ2-1; TCRdb picks TRBD1, but there is no DNA to check that call. The CDR3 consists of 15 residues. Germline CDR1 reads LNHDA; CDR2 reads SQIVND (reference sequence). CDR3 residues: CASSLAGNSYNEQFF.

The rearrangement uses TRBV9 and TRBJ1-6. The CDR3 has 15 residues. CDR1 and CDR2 (germline): SGDLS, YYNGEE. The CDR3 reads CASSVSGDLNSPLHF.